This TCR beta chain originates from a study of cytomegalovirus exposure and HLA in healthy donors. Study details: The study placed less than 90% of its roughly 430 genotyped donors in the Caucasian-associated ancestry cluster.

The PCR contained 60 Vbeta and 13 Jbeta primers. The table came from immunoSEQ multiplex PCR; TCRdb's copy has only in-frame clones and leaves some out. The sample contains almost 85,000 clones, over 75% of which appear only once. In its sample, this clone was seen a few times. Antigen: not known. Findings of the study overall: Excluded were some V segments that proved indistinguishable, including TRBV6-2 and TRBV6-3. A few chains tied to CMV proved CMV antigen-specific in vitro. Presence/absence analyses supposed approximately even sequencing depth among donors.

The CDR3 consists of 20 residues. Germline lookup yields CDR1 SGHVS and CDR2 FNYEAQ. The J segment lost 3 bases and the V segment lost 5 bases, leaving 14 bases of the junction unmatched. Sequenced material: PBMCs. V gene TRBV7-6 combines with J gene TRBJ2-6; 12 bases map to TRBD1. The receptor was derived from a male donor in good health and CMV-seropositive. CDR3 residues: CASSTQWRGQGANGANVLTF. The CDR3 coding sequence is TGTGCCAGCAGCACTCAATGGAGGGGACAGGGGGCAAATGGGGCCAACGTCCTGACTTTC.